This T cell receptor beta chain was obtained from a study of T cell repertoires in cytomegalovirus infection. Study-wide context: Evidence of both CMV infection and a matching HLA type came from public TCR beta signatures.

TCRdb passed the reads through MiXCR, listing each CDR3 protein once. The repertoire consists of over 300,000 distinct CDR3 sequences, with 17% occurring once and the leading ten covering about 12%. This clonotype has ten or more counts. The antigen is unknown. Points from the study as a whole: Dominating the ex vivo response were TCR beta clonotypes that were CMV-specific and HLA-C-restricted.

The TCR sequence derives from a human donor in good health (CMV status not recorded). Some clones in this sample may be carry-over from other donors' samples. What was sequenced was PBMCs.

CDR3 sequence: CASRYSDGTDTQYF. In DNA form, the CDR3 reads TGTGCCAGCAGGTACAGTGACGGAACAGATACGCAGTATTTT. This sequence joins TRBV6-5 and TRBJ2-3; D gene unclear. Germline values: CDR1 MNHEY, CDR2 SVGAGI. The CDR3 has 14 amino acids. V was shortened by 6 bases and J by 3 bases, with 13 bases between the two germline ends.